This T cell receptor (beta chain) is from a study of CD8 T cells in ankylosing spondylitis. This clonotype occurred a few times. Its specificity is not known. From germline, CDR1 is SQVTM and CDR2 ANQGSEA. The V end was cut by 7 bases, the J end by 0 bases, with 16 bases between. The CDR3 has 15 residues. In making TCR beta libraries, quantitative 5'-RACE with molecular barcodes was used. TCRdb re-analysed the 5' RACE reads in MiXCR, keeping a single row per CDR3 protein. The table lists approximately 400,000 distinct CDR3 sequences, roughly a quarter of them singletons. Study-wide points: There was a TCR beta motif, made of several highly homologous variants, that appeared characteristic of ankylosing spondylitis blood. A number of the motif variants had already been described in reactive arthritis synovial fluid and blood.

This TCR derives from a male donor with ankylosing spondylitis. What was sequenced was blood, either unsorted or a sorted T cell fraction (not recorded which). The J gene is TRBJ2-1, the V gene TRBV29-1; D is unclear. CDR3 coding DNA: TGCAGCGCCAGGTTGAGGCTGAGCTCCTACAATGAGCAGTTCTTC. It specifies CSARLRLSSYNEQFF.